Below, one T cell receptor beta chain is given with its context. No antigen is known for it. CDR1 and CDR2 from the germline V gene are MNHEY and SVGEGT. Between the trimmed V and J ends, which lost 6 bases and 7 bases, there was a span of 12 bases. The CDR3 is made up of 12 amino acids. The sample belongs to a study of neurological immune-mediated disorders. Study at large: Of the 34 patients who had multiple sclerosis, some 30 had the relapsing-remitting form and 3 had the secondary progressive form.

Unsorted libraries were prepared from 2 million PBMCs that had been stored at -80 C. General study results and limits: A possible signature was seen in one related-CDR3 cluster, into which phylogenetic grouping placed the repertoires of 18 of 34 multiple sclerosis patients.

Synthesis of cDNA was performed by 5'RACE using 10-nucleotide random UMIs. TCRdb used MiXCR to reprocess the 5' RACE reads, holding one entry per CDR3 protein. The sample contains 80,000 to 85,000 distinct CDR3 sequences, 2.6% of which appear only once. The chain joins TRBV6-2 or TRBV6-3 to TRBJ1-1, with a weak D call TRBD1 (5 bases). The sequence came from a woman in her thirties with multiple sclerosis. Sequenced material: PBMCs. CDR3 loop: CASSTTGNEAFF. CDR3 nucleotides: TGTGCCAGCAGCACCACAGGTAATGAAGCTTTCTTT.